These 24 T cell receptor beta chains share one sample of origin, sequenced in a study of blood T cell repertoires in COVID-19. Sequencing used immunoSEQ multiplex PCR; TCRdb keeps in-frame clones, though not all of them. Here the sample spans about 180,000 clones, about nine tenths being singletons. The source material was peripheral blood. Every receptor here comes from a young man who had recovered from COVID-19.

The rearrangement joins TRBV4-1 to TRBJ1-1; D is unclear. The CDR3 has 15 amino acids. V was trimmed by 4 bases and J by 3 bases, leaving 15 bases between them. The germline V gene has CDR1 MGHRA and CDR2 YSYEKL. The CDR3 DNA is TGCGCCAGCAGCCGGATAAGAGGGTTTGACACTGAAGCTTTCTTT. Translated, it gives CASSRIRGFDTEAFF.

The CDR3 DNA reads as TGTGCCAGCAGCGTATACTCCACTAGCGACACAGATACGCAGTATTTT. This encodes CASSVYSTSDTDTQYF. V is TRBV9 and J is TRBJ2-3; TRBD2 agrees at 7 bases. Germline CDR1 is SGDLS and CDR2 is YYNGEE. V dropped 1 base and J dropped 2; count of bases not matched to a gene: 7. CDR3 size: 16 residues.

The J gene is TRBJ2-3, the V gene TRBV11-3, with 7 nucleotides matching TRBD2. Trimming took 1 base from V and 6 from J; bases not matched to a gene: 4. The CDR3 totals 14 residues. The V gene's germline CDR1 is SGHNT and CDR2 YENEEA. Written as DNA, the CDR3 is TGTGCCAGCAGCTTAGCGGGAGGTTCGGATACGCAGTATTTT. Encoded protein: CASSLAGGSDTQYF.

The chain employs TRBV29-1 and TRBJ1-3; 8 positions agree with TRBD1. The junction had 6 bases not matched to a gene; V was cut back by 6 bases and J by 5 bases. The CDR3 is 13 amino acids. Germline V CDR1 and CDR2: SQVTM, ANQGSEA. CDR3 loop: CSVLQGERNTIYF. CDR3 nucleotide sequence: TGCAGCGTACTACAGGGGGAGAGAAACACCATATATTTT.

This chain joins TRBV30 and TRBJ2-7; a possible D gene is TRBD1 (6 bases). Germline assignment: CDR1 GTSNPN and CDR2 SVGIG (reference sequence). This CDR3 region has 13 residues. V lost 7 bases, J lost 5 bases, and 18 bases lay in between. The CDR3 region is CASLGGRGNEQYF. As DNA, the CDR3 is TGTGCCTCCCTTGGTGGCAGGGGAAACGAGCAGTACTTC. Full variable domain (rest looked up from reference TRBV30 and TRBJ2-7): SQTIHQWPATLVQPVGSPLSLECTVEGTSNPNLYWYRQAAGRGLQLLFYSVGIGQISSEVPQNLSASRPQDRQFILSSKKLLLSDSGFYLCASLGGRGNEQYFGPGTRLTVT.

The gene calls are TRBV4-3 and TRBJ2-7; 10 bases align to TRBD2. The trim removed 0 bases at V and 6 bases at J, leaving 5 bases unmatched. The CDR3 consists of 15 residues. CDR1 LGHNA and CDR2 YSLEER come from the germline V gene. As DNA, the CDR3 is TGCGCCAGCAGCCAAGAAGGGGCTAGCGGGAGCGAGCAGTACTTC. This sequence encodes CASSQEGASGSEQYF.

The V and J genes are TRBV5-1 and TRBJ2-2; a possible D gene is TRBD1 (5 bases). Germline V lookup: CDR1 SGHRS, CDR2 YFSETQ. The CDR3 consists of 15 residues. Trimming left V 1 base short and J 0 bases short, with 7 bases between. Here the CDR3 reads CASSLQTANTGELFF. CDR3 coding DNA: TGCGCCAGCAGCTTGCAGACAGCGAACACCGGGGAGCTGTTTTTT.

The V and J genes are TRBV19 and TRBJ1-5; D is undetermined. Germline V gives CDR1 LNHDA, CDR2 SQIVND (reference sequence). Trimming cost V 7 bases and J 4 bases, with 20 bases left between them. The CDR3 extends over 16 amino acids. The CDR3 loop is CASMLLGRLGNQPQHF. As DNA, the CDR3 is TGTGCCAGTATGCTCCTCGGGAGATTGGGAAATCAGCCCCAGCATTTT.

The V call is TRBV24-1, the J call TRBJ1-5; TRBD1 aligns across 7 bases. The CDR3 is made up of 13 amino acids. V gave up 11 bases and J gave up 1 base; unmatched junction bases: 4. Per the germline V gene, CDR1 is KGHDR and CDR2 is SFDVKD. The CDR3 loop is CAIQGMSNQPQHF. Here the CDR3 DNA reads TGTGCCATACAGGGGATGAGCAATCAGCCCCAGCATTTT.

The gene calls are TRBV5-8 and TRBJ1-5; a possible D gene is TRBD1 (6 bases). The CDR3 runs to 15 residues. The germline CDR1 and CDR2 sequences are SGHTS and YDEGEE. Trimming removed 4 bases at V and 5 bases at J, with 16 bases between. CDR3 sequence reads: CASSPRDILDQPQHF. In DNA form, the CDR3 reads TGTGCCAGCAGCCCCCGGGACATCCTGGATCAGCCCCAGCATTTT.

The chain is built from TRBV24-1 and TRBJ1-6; 9 bases agree with TRBD1. V dropped 4 bases and J dropped 6; count of bases not matched to a gene: 15. This CDR3 spans 19 amino acids. Germline loops: CDR1 KGHDR, CDR2 SFDVKD. This chain's CDR3 is CATSDYRPGTGNRNSPLHF. The CDR3 region has the DNA TGTGCCACCAGTGACTACCGTCCCGGGACAGGGAATCGTAATTCACCCCTCCACTTT.

This chain connects TRBV28 to TRBJ2-7; TRBD1 agrees at 9 bases. The junction had 17 bases not matched to a gene; V was cut back by 2 bases and J by 12 bases. Germline assignment: CDR1 MDHEN and CDR2 SYDVKM. This CDR3 contains 16 residues. CDR3 DNA: TGTGCCAGCAGTTTACATACCGGGACAGGGAGCCCGCCAGGGTACTTC. As protein: CASSLHTGTGSPPGYF.

The V gene is TRBV7-9, the J gene TRBJ2-7; D might be TRBD2 (6 bases). V lost 4 bases, J lost 6 bases, and 22 bases lay in between. From germline, CDR1 is SEHNR and CDR2 FQNEAQ (reference sequence). This CDR3 region has 16 residues. The CDR3 bases are TGTGCCAGCAGCTCGGGGGTTTCATCAGCGCCAGGCGAGCAGTACTTC. Protein: CASSSGVSSAPGEQYF. The full variable domain, its missing parts supplied by reference TRBV7-9 and TRBJ2-7, is DTGVSQNPRHKITKRGQNVTFRCDPISEHNRLYWYRQTLGQGPEFLTYFQNEAQLEKSRLLSDRFSAERPKGSFSTLEIQRTEQGDSAMYLCASSSGVSSAPGEQYFGPGTRLTVT.

The J gene is TRBJ2-1, the V gene TRBV27; D ambiguous. The CDR3 sequence is 14 residues long. V lost 4 bases and J lost 16, with 23 bases in between. Looked up from germline, CDR1 is MNHEY and CDR2 is SMNVEV (reference sequence). For the CDR3, the DNA is TGTGCCAGCAGTTCCCCGAGGAAGGCACCTTTGTATTTCTTC. Translation: CASSSPRKAPLYFF.

The J gene is TRBJ2-1, the V gene TRBV4-1, with 8 bases fitting TRBD1. The germline CDR1 and CDR2 sequences are MGHRA and YSYEKL. The CDR3 extends over 15 amino acids. The trim removed 0 bases at V and 6 bases at J, leaving 4 bases unmatched. This chain's CDR3 is CASSQDQGAVNEQFF. CDR3 in DNA: TGCGCCAGCAGCCAAGATCAGGGGGCGGTCAATGAGCAGTTCTTC.

The CDR3 sequence is CASSLRGTTYNEQFF. CDR3 coding DNA: TGTGCCAGTAGCCTCAGGGGAACCACCTACAATGAGCAGTTCTTC. The chain carries TRBV19 and TRBJ2-1, with TRBD1 as a possible D gene (6 bases). Germline V lookup: CDR1 LNHDA, CDR2 SQIVND (reference sequence). V lost 6 bases to trimming and J lost 2 bases, with 14 bases between them. The CDR3 is made up of 15 amino acids. The full variable domain, its missing parts supplied by reference TRBV19 and TRBJ2-1, is DGGITQSPKYLFRKEGQNVTLSCEQNLNHDAMYWYRQDPGQGLRLIYYSQIVNDFQKGDIAEGYSVSREKKESFPLTVTSAQKNPTAFYLCASSLRGTTYNEQFFGPGTRLTVL.

The chain recombines TRBV5-5 with TRBJ2-7; D is possibly TRBD2 (6 bases). V gave up 7 bases and J gave up 0 bases, with 17 bases separating them. Germline lookup yields CDR1 SGHKS and CDR2 YYEKEE (reference sequence). This CDR3 is built from 15 residues. CDR3 in amino acids: CASGRLGGNSYEQYF. Here the CDR3 DNA reads TGTGCCAGCGGCAGGTTGGGCGGGAACTCCTACGAGCAGTACTTC.

The gene calls are TRBV24-1 and TRBJ2-5; 7 nucleotides align to TRBD1. Germline CDR1 reads KGHDR; CDR2 reads SFDVKD. The CDR3 runs 16 residues. V trimming: 5 bases; J trimming: 0 bases; junction bases outside the gene matches: 8. The CDR3 region is CATSGPGQWYQETQYF. CDR3 in DNA: TGTGCCACCAGTGGACCGGGACAGTGGTACCAAGAGACCCAGTACTTC.

In this sample, this clone turned up once. This chain joins TRBV6-6 and TRBJ2-5; D possibly corresponds to TRBD1 (5 bases). Per the germline V gene, CDR1 is MNHNY and CDR2 is SVGAGI (reference sequence). The CDR3 length is 14 residues. V was trimmed by 6 bases and J by 0 bases, leaving 11 bases between them. The CDR3 DNA follows: TGTGCCAGCAGACTCGACAGAAACCAAGAGACCCAGTACTTC. It translates to CASRLDRNQETQYF.

The V gene is TRBV6-2 or TRBV6-3, the J gene TRBJ2-7, with D possibly being TRBD2 (6 bases). The CDR3 contains 15 residues. The germline V gene has CDR1 MNHEY and CDR2 SVGEGT. Trimming cost V 0 bases and J 4 bases, with 13 bases left between them. CDR3 sequence (DNA): TGTGCCAGCAGTTACTCGACCAGGGCGGGGTACGAGCAGTACTTC. Translating gives CASSYSTRAGYEQYF.

The rearrangement joins TRBV3-1 (or the pseudogene TRBV3-2) to TRBJ2-5; TRBD2 agrees at 7 bases. The trim removed 4 bases at V and 6 bases at J, leaving 8 bases unmatched. Germline V CDR1 and CDR2: LGHDT, YNNKEL (reference sequence). This CDR3 is built from 14 residues. CDR3 protein: CASSPSTSTKTQYF. The CDR3, as DNA: TGTGCCAGCAGCCCCTCGACTAGCACAAAGACCCAGTACTTC.

V and J are TRBV6-6 and TRBJ2-5, with 9 bases matching TRBD1. The CDR3 runs to 15 residues. The V gene end was trimmed by 11 bases and the J gene end by 5 bases; junction bases not matched to a gene: 15. Looked up from germline, CDR1 is MNHNY and CDR2 is SVGAGI (reference sequence). The CDR3 protein is CACSRTGTGLETQYF. Written as DNA, the CDR3 is TGTGCCTGCTCGCGAACCGGGACAGGGTTGGAGACCCAGTACTTC.

The chain carries TRBV10-3 and TRBJ2-1, with D uncertain. Germline lookup yields CDR1 ENHRY and CDR2 SYGVKD. This CDR3 spans 13 amino acids. Trimming left V 6 bases short and J 1 base short, with 7 bases between. CDR3 residues: CAIRGRSYNEQFF. Here the CDR3 DNA reads TGTGCCATCAGGGGCAGGTCCTACAATGAGCAGTTCTTC.

The chain is built from TRBV18 and TRBJ2-3, with D possibly being TRBD1 (5 bases). The CDR3 consists of 15 residues. Germline CDR1 and CDR2: KGHSH and LQKENI. The V end lost 1 base, the J end lost 6 bases, and 14 bases lay between the germline ends. This chain's CDR3 is CASSPLDSKGDTQYF. The CDR3 DNA reads TGTGCCAGCTCACCACTTGACTCGAAGGGGGATACGCAGTATTTT.